The 18 T cell receptor beta chains reported below all come from one sample, sequenced in a study of shared clonotypes between healthy human individuals. The protocol was immunoSEQ multiplex PCR, while the TCRdb copy is restricted to in-frame clones and leaves out a portion. The sample carries 900,000 to 1,200,000 clones, around 78% recorded once. Sequencing was carried out using memory CD4+ T cells from PBMCs. Subset specified: CD45RA-negative fraction. The receptors were gathered from a man aged 18 to 29 in good health. Some clones in this sample may be carry-over from other donors' samples.

The chain joins TRBV2 to TRBJ1-2; no clear D. Trimming took 3 bases from V and 1 from J, leaving 3 bases between them. This CDR3 is built from 12 residues. The germline CDR1 and CDR2 sequences are SNHLY and FYNNEI. The CDR3 is CASSDLNYGYTF. The CDR3 coding sequence is TGTGCCAGCAGTGACCTTAACTATGGCTACACCTTC. The full variable domain, rest sourced from reference TRBV2 and TRBJ1-2, is EPEVTQTPSHQVTQMGQEVILRCVPISNHLYFYWYRQILGQKVEFLVSFYNNEISEKSEIFDDQFSVERPDGSNFTLKIRSTKLEDSAMYFCASSDLNYGYTFGSGTRLTVV.

The V and J genes are TRBV2 and TRBJ2-1; D unclear. The length of the CDR3 is 15 residues. The germline V gene encodes CDR1 SNHLY and CDR2 FYNNEI. Trimming left V 6 bases short and J 8 bases short, with 20 bases between. The CDR3 region is CASRDREYGVDEQFF. The CDR3 coding sequence is TGTGCCAGCAGAGATAGAGAGTATGGCGTCGATGAGCAGTTCTTC.

V is TRBV30 and J is TRBJ1-1, with TRBD1 as a possible D gene (6 bases). Trimming removed 1 base at V and 5 bases at J, with 14 bases between. The V gene's germline CDR1 is GTSNPN and CDR2 SVGIG (reference sequence). The CDR3 covers 14 residues. The DNA for the CDR3 is TGTGCCTGGAGTGGGGGCGGGACATGGACTGAAGCTTTCTTT. Its translation is CAWSGGGTWTEAFF.

The chain links TRBV27 to TRBJ1-2, with 7 bases identical to TRBD1. The CDR3 contains 17 residues. With 2 bases clipped from V and 4 bases from J, the junction kept 13 bases outside the gene matches. Germline V gene lookup returns CDR1 MNHEY and CDR2 SMNVEV (reference sequence). CDR3 sequence: CASSLRPGQDFGYGYTF. CDR3 coding DNA: TGTGCCAGCAGTTTAAGGCCCGGACAGGACTTTGGCTATGGCTACACCTTC.

The V gene is TRBV2, the J gene TRBJ2-1, with 9 bases identical to TRBD1. This CDR3 has 16 residues. Germline trimming cut 6 bases from V and 4 bases from J; bases unmatched to any gene: 10. Germline V CDR1 and CDR2: SNHLY, FYNNEI. The CDR3 DNA reads as TGTGCCAGCAGGGACAGGGGCCCAAACCGATACAATGAGCAGTTCTTC. This sequence encodes CASRDRGPNRYNEQFF.

The V and J genes are TRBV7-2 and TRBJ2-1, with 8 nucleotides matching TRBD2. CDR3 length: 15 amino acids. The V and J ends lost 1 base and 10 bases, in that order; junction bases with no gene match: 9. The germline V gene has CDR1 SGHTA and CDR2 FQGNSA. The CDR3 loop is CASSLGLAGAREQFF. The CDR3 DNA reads as TGTGCCAGCAGCTTAGGCCTAGCGGGTGCCCGAGAGCAGTTCTTC. Together with reference TRBV7-2 and TRBJ2-1, the CDR3 gives the full variable domain: GAGVSQSPSNKVTEKGKDVELRCDPISGHTALYWYRQSLGQGLEFLIYFQGNSAPDKSGLPSDRFSAERTGGSVSTLTIQRTQQEDSAVYLCASSLGLAGAREQFFGPGTRLTVL.

This clone was picked up one time. The CDR3 protein is CASSRQGEVGELFF. In DNA form, the CDR3 reads TGCGCCAGCAGTCGGCAGGGGGAAGTCGGGGAGCTGTTTTTT. The rearrangement uses TRBV5-1 and TRBJ2-2; TRBD1 aligns across 7 bases. The CDR3 covers 14 residues. The germline V gene has CDR1 SGHRS and CDR2 YFSETQ. V lost 5 bases and J lost 7; bases outside the gene matches: 8. The full variable domain, completed using reference TRBV5-1 and TRBJ2-2, is KAGVTQTPRYLIKTRGQQVTLSCSPISGHRSVSWYQQTPGQGLQFLFEYFSETQRNKGNFPGRFSGRQFSNSRSEMNVSTLELGDSALYLCASSRQGEVGELFFGEGSRLTVL.

In this sample, this clone turned up a few times. The genes are TRBV29-1 and TRBJ2-7; D perhaps matches TRBD1 (6 bases). V shed 6 bases and J shed 0 bases, with 9 bases lying between them. The germline V gene has CDR1 SQVTM and CDR2 ANQGSEA. The length of the CDR3 is 12 residues. The DNA for the CDR3 is TGCAGCGTCTCGGACAGCTCCTACGAGCAGTACTTC. Translation: CSVSDSSYEQYF.

The V gene is TRBV5-1, the J gene TRBJ1-5; D unclear. Germline assignment: CDR1 SGHRS and CDR2 YFSETQ. V lost 0 bases and J 0 bases, leaving 7 bases between the germline ends. The CDR3 is made up of 15 amino acids. The CDR3 bases are TGCGCCAGCAGCTTGGTGGCAGATAGCAATCAGCCCCAGCATTTT. The encoded protein is CASSLVADSNQPQHF.

The rearrangement links TRBV5-1 to TRBJ2-2; 14 bases agree with TRBD2. CDR3 length: 18 residues. The J segment lost 5 bases and the V segment lost 5 bases, leaving 11 bases of the junction unmatched. The germline CDR1 and CDR2 sequences are SGHRS and YFSETQ. The CDR3 is CASSSTSGRALGTGELFF. The CDR3 nucleotides are TGCGCCAGCAGTTCGACTAGCGGGAGGGCCCTGGGAACCGGGGAGCTGTTTTTT. Filled out from reference TRBV5-1 and TRBJ2-2, the complete variable domain reads KAGVTQTPRYLIKTRGQQVTLSCSPISGHRSVSWYQQTPGQGLQFLFEYFSETQRNKGNFPGRFSGRQFSNSRSEMNVSTLELGDSALYLCASSSTSGRALGTGELFFGEGSRLTVL.

A word on this clone: This may be a read error: a much more frequent sequence differs by one nucleotide. The CDR3 nucleotides are TGTGCCAGCAGCGTCCGGGTCCAAGAGACCCAGTACTTC. Translated: CASSVRVQETQYF. This rearrangement joins TRBV7-3 to TRBJ2-5, with D uncertain. Germline CDR1 SGHTA, CDR2 FQGTGA. The CDR3 is 13 residues long. The V end was cut by 5 bases, the J end by 1 base, with 8 bases between. Filled out from reference TRBV7-3 and TRBJ2-5, the complete variable domain reads GAGVSQTPSNKVTEKGKYVELRCDPISGHTALYWYRQSLGQGPEFLIYFQGTGAADDSGLPNDRFFAVRPEGSVSTLKIQRTERGDSAVYLCASSVRVQETQYFGPGTRLLVL.

The sample holds a few counts of this clone. The genes are TRBV7-3 and TRBJ2-7, with 9 bases fitting TRBD2. This CDR3 comprises 14 residues. The germline gives CDR1 SGHTA, CDR2 FQGTGA. J gave up 2 bases and V 10 bases, and 9 bases lay outside the gene matches. The CDR3 spells CANSRTSVAYEQYF. The CDR3 DNA sequence: TGTGCCAATTCCCGGACTAGCGTGGCCTACGAGCAGTACTTC.

V is TRBV9 and J is TRBJ2-5, with D possibly matching TRBD2 (6 bases). Germline V gives CDR1 SGDLS, CDR2 YYNGEE. This CDR3 region has 14 residues. Trimming left V 3 bases short and J 5 bases short, with 14 bases between. CDR3 sequence: CASSAGRREETQYF. The DNA for the CDR3 is TGTGCCAGCAGCGCAGGAAGACGGGAGGAGACCCAGTACTTC.

The sample holds a few counts of this clone. This chain's CDR3 is CASNRDRGTEAFF. In DNA, the CDR3 is TGTGCCAGCAACCGGGACAGGGGAACTGAAGCTTTCTTT. The chain carries TRBV25-1 and TRBJ1-1, with TRBD1 matching over 10 bases. Unmatched junction bases numbered 4, after V lost 7 bases and J lost 5 bases. The CDR3 extends over 13 amino acids. CDR1 and CDR2 from the germline V gene are MGHDK and SYGVNS. Full variable domain (remainder filled in from reference TRBV25-1 and TRBJ1-1): EADIYQTPRYLVIGTGKKITLECSQTMGHDKMYWYQQDPGMELHLIHYSYGVNSTEKGDLSSESTVSRIRTEHFPLTLESARPSHTSQYLCASNRDRGTEAFFGQGTRLTVV.

This chain joins TRBV28 and TRBJ2-7; unclear D gene. Trimming pared 6 bases from V and 2 bases from J, leaving 11 bases between. The CDR3 is made up of 13 amino acids. Germline values: CDR1 MDHEN, CDR2 SYDVKM. The CDR3 reads CASSTLRAYEQYF. CDR3 bases: TGTGCCAGCAGCACCCTCCGCGCCTACGAGCAGTACTTC.

The rearrangement joins TRBV28 to TRBJ1-2, with TRBD1 matching 7 bases. Germline-derived CDR1 and CDR2 are MDHEN and SYDVKM. This CDR3 comprises 15 residues. Trimming removed 2 bases from V and 0 bases from J; junction bases left unmatched: 3. The CDR3 region has the DNA TGTGCCAGCAGTTTAAGGACAGGTACTAACTATGGCTACACCTTC. Encoded protein: CASSLRTGTNYGYTF.

The table lists this clone with a count of one. The CDR3 nucleotides read TGTGCCGGCGGGACAGCTAAGGCTCACGAGCAGTACTTC. It is translated as CAGGTAKAHEQYF. The chain combines TRBV28 with TRBJ2-7; possibly TRBD1 for D (7 bases). CDR1 MDHEN and CDR2 SYDVKM come from the germline V gene. Trimming stripped 11 bases from V and 5 bases from J, with 19 bases between. The CDR3 length is 13 residues.

This chain links TRBV28 with TRBJ2-3; no clear D gene. Germline CDR1 MDHEN, CDR2 SYDVKM. Trimming removed 8 bases from V and 0 bases from J, with 15 bases in between. The CDR3 extends over 15 amino acids. The chain's CDR3 is CASDILVGSTDTQYF. The DNA for the CDR3 is TGTGCCAGCGACATCCTAGTGGGAAGCACAGATACGCAGTATTTT.